The next 24 T cell receptor beta chains were all read from a single sample in a study of blood T cell repertoires in COVID-19. Assay used: immunoSEQ multiplex PCR; TCRdb lists only in-frame clones, some missing. The data hold about 390,000 clones, with about 86% observed a single time. Sequenced sample: PBMCs or T cells enriched from blood (not recorded which). These receptors originate from a woman in her 50s who had recovered from COVID-19.

This chain uses TRBV12-5 with TRBJ2-1; D remains unclear. This CDR3 spans 12 amino acids. Germline V CDR1 and CDR2: LGHNT, FRNRAP. With 7 bases removed from V and 6 bases from J, the gap between germline ends came to 10 bases. The CDR3 loop is CASAPPVNEQFF. CDR3 nucleotides: TGTGCTAGTGCCCCCCCCGTCAATGAGCAGTTCTTC. Drawing the rest from reference TRBV12-5 and TRBJ2-1, the complete variable domain is DARVTQTPRHKVTEMGQEVTMRCQPILGHNTVFWYRQTMMQGLELLAYFRNRAPLDDSGMPKDRFSAEMPDATLATLKIQPSEPRDSAVYFCASAPPVNEQFFGPGTRLTVL.

J is TRBJ2-3 and V is TRBV11-2; D uncertain. CDR1 and CDR2 from the germline V gene are SGHAT and FQNNGV. The CDR3 is made up of 13 amino acids. The ends were cut back, 7 bases at V and 2 bases at J, with 10 bases in the middle. DNA of the CDR3: TGTGCCAGCAACCGGGTCTTCACAGATACGCAGTATTTT. Protein product: CASNRVFTDTQYF.

The chain combines TRBV7-2 with TRBJ2-3; D unresolved. The germline CDR1 and CDR2 sequences are SGHTA and FQGNSA. CDR3 length equals 12 residues. The germline V and J ends were trimmed by 5 bases and 2 bases, with 5 bases remaining between them. CDR3 sequence reads: CASSQFTDTQYF. CDR3 nucleotides: TGTGCCAGCAGCCAATTCACAGATACGCAGTATTTT. Full variable domain (remainder filled in from reference TRBV7-2 and TRBJ2-3): GAGVSQSPSNKVTEKGKDVELRCDPISGHTALYWYRQSLGQGLEFLIYFQGNSAPDKSGLPSDRFSAERTGGSVSTLTIQRTQQEDSAVYLCASSQFTDTQYFGPGTRLTVL.

This clone has only a few counts. The V gene is TRBV7-9, the J gene TRBJ1-1; D perhaps matches TRBD1 (5 bases). The germline V and J ends were trimmed by 5 bases and 6 bases, with 22 bases remaining between them. The germline gives CDR1 SEHNR, CDR2 FQNEAQ (reference sequence). This CDR3 is built from 16 residues. CDR3 protein: CASSPFAAGQRSEAFF. In DNA, the CDR3 is TGTGCCAGCAGCCCCTTCGCGGCAGGGCAACGCTCTGAAGCTTTCTTT.

Here the CDR3 DNA reads TGTGCCAGCAGCTTACGGGTCGCGTCGGGGGGCCAAGGTACCGGGGAGCTGTTTTTT. As protein: CASSLRVASGGQGTGELFF. The chain carries TRBV11-2 and TRBJ2-2, with a tentative D call TRBD2 (7 bases). The CDR3 contains 19 residues. CDR1 and CDR2 (germline): SGHAT, FQNNGV. Trimming shortened V by 2 bases and J by 5 bases, and 24 bases separated the two germline ends.

This clone was observed a single time. The rearrangement uses TRBV7-9 and TRBJ1-1; possibly TRBD1 for D (5 bases). CDR3 length equals 15 residues. Germline CDR1 SEHNR, CDR2 FQNEAQ (reference sequence). Trimming shortened V by 5 bases and J by 0 bases, and 13 bases separated the two germline ends. The CDR3 DNA follows: TGTGCCAGCAGCCCCATAGGGGAATTGAACACTGAAGCTTTCTTT. This encodes CASSPIGELNTEAFF.

This chain connects TRBV7-8 to TRBJ2-7, with 7 bases lining up with TRBD1. CDR3 length: 15 residues. V shed 2 bases, J shed 7 bases, and the junction held 11 bases outside the gene matches. In germline, CDR1 is SGHVS, CDR2 FQNEAQ. The CDR3 DNA sequence: TGTGCCAGCAGCTTACCAAACAGGGGCTTGTTTGAGCAGTACTTC. Translated, it gives CASSLPNRGLFEQYF.

The chain uses TRBV7-6 and TRBJ2-2; TRBD2 is a possible D gene (5 bases). The CDR3 runs 15 residues. V was cut by 5 bases and J by 7 bases, with 17 bases left in between. Germline loops: CDR1 SGHVS, CDR2 FNYEAQ. DNA for the CDR3: TGTGCCAGCAGCCTTTTAACATTGAGGGACGGGGAGCTGTTTTTT. It yields the protein CASSLLTLRDGELFF.

CDR3 nucleotide sequence: TGTGCCAGCAGCTTTTTCCGTAATTCACCCCTCCACTTT. Its translation: CASSFFRNSPLHF. V and J are TRBV5-6 and TRBJ1-6; D call uncertain. The CDR3 length is 13 residues. V lost 2 bases to trimming and J lost 6 bases, with 6 bases between them. Germline values: CDR1 SGHDT, CDR2 YYEEEE.

The chain carries TRBV3-1 (or the pseudogene TRBV3-2) and TRBJ2-1, with 9 positions matching TRBD1. V lost 2 bases and J lost 2; bases outside the gene matches: 4. The CDR3 consists of 16 residues. Germline CDR1 reads LGHDT; CDR2 reads YNNKEL (reference sequence). Here the CDR3 DNA reads TGTGCCAGCAGCCAATCTGGGACAGGGACCTACAATGAGCAGTTCTTC. Protein: CASSQSGTGTYNEQFF.

The CDR3 sequence: CSVDEGANTEAFF. The CDR3 DNA sequence: TGCAGCGTTGATGAGGGGGCGAACACTGAAGCTTTCTTT. This chain links TRBV29-1 with TRBJ1-1; 7 nucleotides agree with TRBD1. Trimming at V came to 3 bases and at J to 1 base, leaving 2 bases not matched to a gene. This CDR3 has 13 amino acids. Germline V gene sequence: CDR1 SQVTM, CDR2 ANQGSEA.

The genes are TRBV18 and TRBJ2-7; D is uncertain. Between the trimmed V and J ends, which lost 6 bases and 1 base, there was a span of 10 bases. Germline V gene data show CDR1 as KGHSH and CDR2 as LQKENI. This CDR3 contains 13 residues. The CDR3 DNA reads as TGTGCCAGCTCCCCGTCTAGTTCCTACGAGCAGTACTTC. This translates into CASSPSSSYEQYF.

V usage is TRBV7-6 and J usage is TRBJ1-2, with 8 bases lining up with TRBD1. Germline assignment: CDR1 SGHVS and CDR2 FNYEAQ. Trimming at V came to 5 bases and at J to 4 bases, leaving 9 bases not matched to a gene. The CDR3 extends over 15 amino acids. The CDR3 DNA reads as TGTGCCAGCAGCACCCGGACAGGGCGATTCTATGGCTACACCTTC. It yields the protein CASSTRTGRFYGYTF. Full variable domain (remainder filled in from reference TRBV7-6 and TRBJ1-2): GAGVSQSPRYKVTKRGQDVALRCDPISGHVSLYWYRQALGQGPEFLTYFNYEAQQDKSGLPNDRFSAERPEGSISTLTIQRTEQRDSAMYRCASSTRTGRFYGYTFGSGTRLTVV.

The genes are TRBV4-1 and TRBJ1-2; 9 bases fit TRBD1. CDR1 is MGHRA, CDR2 YSYEKL, per germline. This CDR3 has 17 residues. Losses at the gene ends were 3 bases for V and 4 bases for J; bases not matched to a gene: 12. CDR3 loop: CASSQPGQGRSRYGYTF. CDR3 sequence (DNA): TGCGCCAGCAGCCAGCCGGGACAGGGTCGTTCTCGCTATGGCTACACCTTC.

The V and J genes are TRBV27 and TRBJ2-1, with 9 positions matching TRBD1. V lost 7 bases, J lost 5 bases, and 3 bases stayed unmatched. Germline V gene sequence: CDR1 MNHEY, CDR2 SMNVEV (reference sequence). The CDR3 has 13 residues. The CDR3 DNA sequence: TGTGCCAGCAAATGGACAGGGGACAATGAGCAGTTCTTC. Protein sequence: CASKWTGDNEQFF.

This chain uses TRBV7-2 with TRBJ2-1; D is unclear. CDR1 SGHTA and CDR2 FQGNSA come from the germline V gene. V was shortened by 6 bases and J by 10 bases, with 10 bases between the two germline ends. The CDR3 totals 11 residues. CDR3 DNA sequence: TGTGCCAGCAGTTTATTCGCGGAGCAGTTCTTC. Encoded protein: CASSLFAEQFF.

This sequence joins TRBV27 and TRBJ2-1; TRBD2 agrees at 11 bases. The CDR3 is made up of 18 amino acids. Trimming took 0 bases from V and 7 from J; bases not matched to a gene: 11. Germline values: CDR1 MNHEY, CDR2 SMNVEV (reference sequence). CDR3 sequence (DNA): TGTGCCAGCAGTTTATCCCCCCGACTAGCGGGGACGGTGAATGAGCAGTTCTTC. This gives the protein CASSLSPRLAGTVNEQFF.

The gene calls are TRBV28 and TRBJ2-4, with 7 bases identical to TRBD2. The CDR3 has 19 amino acids. The V gene end was trimmed by 3 bases and the J gene end by 0 bases; junction bases not matched to a gene: 14. CDR1 and CDR2 (germline): MDHEN, SYDVKM. The CDR3 sequence is CASSLSRAISGLAKNIQYF. DNA for the CDR3: TGTGCCAGCAGTTTGTCCCGGGCCATTAGCGGGTTAGCCAAAAACATTCAGTACTTC.

This sequence joins TRBV5-1 and TRBJ2-7, with 11 bases lining up with TRBD1. V shed 4 bases and J 3 bases; nucleotides not matched to a gene: 3. This CDR3 is built from 14 residues. Germline V CDR1 and CDR2: SGHRS, YFSETQ. The CDR3 reads CASSTGTGGYEQYF. The CDR3 DNA is TGCGCCAGCAGCACCGGGACAGGGGGCTACGAGCAGTACTTC.

The chain has TRBV2 and TRBJ2-1; 9 bases match TRBD2. CDR3 size: 17 residues. In germline, CDR1 is SNHLY, CDR2 FYNNEI. J gave up 8 bases and V 2 bases, and 13 bases lay outside the gene matches. CDR3 sequence: CASSELGLAGSTDEQFF. CDR3 coding DNA: TGTGCCAGCAGTGAATTGGGTCTAGCGGGGAGTACGGATGAGCAGTTCTTC.

The chain combines TRBV15 with TRBJ1-5, with 10 bases that match TRBD1. After removal of 3 bases from V and 3 bases from J, the junction contained 2 bases not matched to a gene. CDR1 is LNHNV and CDR2 is YYDKDF in the germline V gene (reference sequence). The CDR3 totals 15 residues. As DNA, the CDR3 is TGTGCCACCAGCAGGGACAGGGGGAACAATCAGCCCCAGCATTTT. Translated, it gives CATSRDRGNNQPQHF. Full variable domain (outside the CDR3, taken from reference TRBV15 and TRBJ1-5): DAMVIQNPRYQVTQFGKPVTLSCSQTLNHNVMYWYQQKSSQAPKLLFHYYDKDFNNEADTPDNFQSRRPNTSFCFLDIRSPGLGDTAMYLCATSRDRGNNQPQHFGDGTRLSIL.

V is TRBV29-1 and J is TRBJ1-2; the match to TRBD1 covers 7 bases. The trim removed 7 bases at V and 4 bases at J, leaving 6 bases unmatched. CDR3 size: 12 residues. In germline, CDR1 is SQVTM, CDR2 ANQGSEA. In nucleotides, the CDR3 is TGCAGCGCCACAAGGGACAGCTATGGCTACACCTTC. Its translation is CSATRDSYGYTF.

The chain employs TRBV20-1 and TRBJ1-2; unclear D gene. Germline V gene data show CDR1 as DFQATT and CDR2 as SNEGSKA (reference sequence). V dropped 3 bases and J dropped 4 bases, with 12 bases sitting between them. The CDR3 sequence is 13 residues long. CDR3 sequence (DNA): TGCAGTGCTAGTGTAGAGGGCGTCTATGGCTACACCTTC. This gives the protein CSASVEGVYGYTF.

The rearrangement links TRBV7-6 to TRBJ1-1; D remains ambiguous. CDR3 size: 14 residues. The V end lost 1 base, the J end lost 3 bases, and 9 bases lay between the germline ends. The germline V gene encodes CDR1 SGHVS and CDR2 FNYEAQ. CDR3: CASSLETDYTEAFF. Written as DNA, the CDR3 is TGTGCCAGCAGCTTAGAGACTGACTACACTGAAGCTTTCTTT. The whole variable domain, filled in from reference TRBV7-6 and TRBJ1-1, reads GAGVSQSPRYKVTKRGQDVALRCDPISGHVSLYWYRQALGQGPEFLTYFNYEAQQDKSGLPNDRFSAERPEGSISTLTIQRTEQRDSAMYRCASSLETDYTEAFFGQGTRLTVV.